The clone carrying this T cell receptor beta chain was counted a few times. As yet, its antigen is unknown. This sample is part of a study of early T cells in non-severe SARS-CoV-2 infection. Study as a whole: Sequenced bulk RNA came from whole blood that was unsorted, and chains were unpaired.

Attached unique molecular identifiers marked individual cDNA molecules. TCRdb re-called the 5' RACE reads with MiXCR, one entry per CDR3 protein. The repertoire holds fewer than 120,000 distinct CDR3 sequences, with 10% to 15% as singletons. Findings of the study overall: The study's VDJdb matching favored anti-spike CD8 responses and missed private and CD4 specificities.

The starting material was whole blood, obtained at baseline. The origin of this receptor is an adult who was a healthcare worker with PCR-confirmed SARS-CoV-2 infection or an uninfected control (not recorded which).

The CDR3 DNA sequence: TGTGCCAGCAGCTTGCCAGGGAAATCCTATGGCTACACCTTC. This codes for CASSLPGKSYGYTF. J is TRBJ1-2 and V is TRBV5-6; D possibly corresponds to TRBD1 (5 bases). Germline values: CDR1 SGHDT, CDR2 YYEEEE. Trimming pared 1 base from V and 4 bases from J, leaving 11 bases between. This CDR3 is 14 amino acids long. Full variable domain (rest looked up from reference TRBV5-6 and TRBJ1-2): DAGVTQSPTHLIKTRGQQVTLRCSPKSGHDTVSWYQQALGQGPQFIFQYYEEEERQRGNFPDRFSGHQFPNYSSELNVNALLLGDSALYLCASSLPGKSYGYTFGSGTRLTVV.